The 29 T cell receptor beta chains in this list originate from one sample, sequenced in a study of monozygotic twins with inflammatory bowel disease. Reprocessing the 5' RACE reads, TCRdb reports a single entry for every CDR3 protein and omits DNA. Its listing shows about 380,000 distinct CDR3 sequences. Source material: blood. The receptors here all came from a human donor with ulcerative colitis or Crohn's disease, or a healthy co-twin of an affected twin (not recorded which).

The chain couples TRBV27 to TRBJ1-1. Germline CDR1 is MNHEY and CDR2 is SMNVEV (reference sequence). The CDR3 covers 14 residues. The CDR3 here is CASRSLNGFTEAFF.

V and J are TRBV6-5 and TRBJ2-1; TCRdb reports TRBD1, a call that lacks DNA to check it against. Per germline, CDR1 MNHEY and CDR2 SVGAGI. The CDR3 runs 14 residues. The CDR3 reads CASSYGSQGNEQFF.

This chain links TRBV20-1 with TRBJ2-5; TCRdb outputs TRBD2, but without DNA this stays unchecked. Germline assignment: CDR1 DFQATT and CDR2 SNEGSKA (reference sequence). This CDR3 spans 16 amino acids. CDR3 amino acids: CSATDVSSGKKETQYF.

The chain uses TRBV6-5 and TRBJ2-7; no DNA is available, so the TRBD1 call from TCRdb remains unchecked. There are 16 residues in the CDR3. Germline CDR1 reads MNHEY; CDR2 reads SVGAGI. CDR3 region: CASSYSRQGASLEQYF.

The CDR3: CASSQEGPGLTGELFF. The chain recombines TRBV4-2 with TRBJ2-2; TCRdb returns TRBD2, unconfirmable since there is no DNA. The CDR3 contains 16 residues. Germline assignment: CDR1 LGHNA and CDR2 YNFKEQ.

This chain connects TRBV19 to TRBJ2-7. The CDR3 runs 15 residues. Germline V gives CDR1 LNHDA, CDR2 SQIVND (reference sequence). CDR3 region: CASSMSTQTYEEQYF.

The chain combines TRBV25-1 with TRBJ1-6; with no DNA, the TCRdb D assignment of TRBD1 cannot be verified. Per the germline V gene, CDR1 is MGHDK and CDR2 is SYGVNS. The CDR3 sequence is 12 residues long. CDR3 region: CASSVVGGTLHF.

The chain joins TRBV27 to TRBJ1-2; no DNA is available, so the TRBD1 call from TCRdb remains unchecked. Germline V gene data show CDR1 as MNHEY and CDR2 as SMNVEV (reference sequence). This CDR3 has 14 residues. The CDR3 is CASTPEGANYGYTF.

The chain has TRBV2 and TRBJ2-7; lacking DNA, the TRBD1 call made by TCRdb goes unchecked. This CDR3 has 15 residues. The V gene's germline CDR1 is SNHLY and CDR2 FYNNEI. The CDR3 reads CASREDRSYSYEQYF.

The chain links TRBV3-1 to TRBJ2-1; TCRdb lists TRBD1, though no DNA is available to test this call. Germline loops: CDR1 LGHDT, CDR2 YNNKEL (reference sequence). This CDR3 contains 17 residues. Here the CDR3 reads CASSQSTGQGAYNEQFF.

The V call is TRBV18, the J call TRBJ2-3; checking the TCRdb D call of TRBD2 is not possible without DNA. Germline CDR1 and CDR2: KGHSH and LQKENI. The CDR3 loop spans 14 amino acids. CDR3: CASSPERVSDTQYF.

The chain uses TRBV18 and TRBJ1-4. The germline V gene has CDR1 KGHSH and CDR2 LQKENI. This CDR3 has 15 amino acids. CDR3 protein: CASSPRVGPLEKLFF. Drawing the rest from reference TRBV18 and TRBJ1-4, the complete variable domain is NAGVMQNPRHLVRRRGQEARLRCSPMKGHSHVYWYRQLPEEGLKFMVYLQKENIIDESGMPKERFSAEFPKEGPSILRIQQVVRGDSAAYFCASSPRVGPLEKLFFGSGTQLSVL.

The chain carries TRBV7-2 and TRBJ2-4; the TCRdb D gene call, TRBD2, has no DNA to confirm it. Germline assignment: CDR1 SGHTA and CDR2 FQGNSA. This CDR3 region has 15 residues. The CDR3 loop is CASSSSWGRRDIQYF.

The chain combines TRBV28 with TRBJ2-2; TCRdb's D call, TRBD2, is unchecked because there is no DNA. This CDR3 contains 14 residues. CDR1 and CDR2 from the germline V gene are MDHEN and SYDVKM. CDR3: CASGRLANTGELFF.

The V call is TRBV12-3 or TRBV12-4, the J call TRBJ2-7. The CDR3 spans 12 residues. The CDR3 sequence is CASSFDGFEQYF.

The chain joins TRBV9 to TRBJ2-1; TCRdb's D call, TRBD1, is unchecked because there is no DNA. This CDR3 is 15 amino acids long. Germline CDR1 and CDR2: SGDLS and YYNGEE. CDR3 region: CASSVTGTTYNEQFF. Based on the CDR3 plus reference TRBV9 and TRBJ2-1, the full variable domain is DSGVTQTPKHLITATGQRVTLRCSPRSGDLSVYWYQQSLDQGLQFLIQYYNGEERAKGNILERFSAQQFPDLHSELNLSSLELGDSALYFCASSVTGTTYNEQFFGPGTRLTVL.

The chain links TRBV14 to TRBJ2-3. The CDR3 length is 14 residues. The germline gives CDR1 SGHDN, CDR2 FVKESK. The CDR3: CASSRSASEDTQYF.

The V call is TRBV4-2, the J call TRBJ1-5. Germline CDR1 is LGHNA and CDR2 is YNFKEQ. This CDR3 region has 17 residues. CDR3 region: CASSQDFWGAGNQPQHF.

The V gene is TRBV5-1, the J gene TRBJ2-1; TCRdb's D call, TRBD1, is unchecked because there is no DNA. CDR3 length: 15 amino acids. Germline V gene lookup returns CDR1 SGHRS and CDR2 YFSETQ. CDR3 sequence reads: CASSRGDRPANEQFF. The full variable domain, rest sourced from reference TRBV5-1 and TRBJ2-1, is KAGVTQTPRYLIKTRGQQVTLSCSPISGHRSVSWYQQTPGQGLQFLFEYFSETQRNKGNFPGRFSGRQFSNSRSEMNVSTLELGDSALYLCASSRGDRPANEQFFGPGTRLTVL.

J is TRBJ2-1 and V is TRBV7-8; TCRdb names TRBD1, which stays unverified in the absence of DNA. Germline V gene data show CDR1 as SGHVS and CDR2 as FQNEAQ. CDR3 length: 16 residues. This CDR3 reads CASSPRGTGQGNEQFF.

The chain has TRBV28 and TRBJ2-2; TCRdb names TRBD1, which stays unverified in the absence of DNA. This CDR3 comprises 15 residues. The V gene's germline CDR1 is MDHEN and CDR2 SYDVKM. The CDR3 sequence is CASSPGGPLTGELFF.

This chain uses TRBV20-1 with TRBJ1-2; with no DNA, the TCRdb D assignment of TRBD1 cannot be verified. The CDR3 has 13 amino acids. The germline V gene encodes CDR1 DFQATT and CDR2 SNEGSKA (reference sequence). The CDR3 protein is CSAGGEVGGGYTF.

This sequence joins TRBV9 and TRBJ2-3. Per germline, CDR1 SGDLS and CDR2 YYNGEE. There are 15 residues in the CDR3. The chain's CDR3 is CASSVVPQITDTQYF. The full variable domain, in which reference TRBV9 and TRBJ2-3 provide the parts outside the CDR3, is DSGVTQTPKHLITATGQRVTLRCSPRSGDLSVYWYQQSLDQGLQFLIQYYNGEERAKGNILERFSAQQFPDLHSELNLSSLELGDSALYFCASSVVPQITDTQYFGPGTRLTVL.

This chain's CDR3 is CASSPGTGPLNQPQHF. V gene TRBV7-9 combines with J gene TRBJ1-5; TCRdb picks TRBD1, but there is no DNA to check that call. The CDR3 has 16 amino acids. Germline V gene lookup returns CDR1 SEHNR and CDR2 FQNEAQ (reference sequence). The full variable domain, its missing parts supplied by reference TRBV7-9 and TRBJ1-5, is DTGVSQNPRHKITKRGQNVTFRCDPISEHNRLYWYRQTLGQGPEFLTYFQNEAQLEKSRLLSDRFSAERPKGSFSTLEIQRTEQGDSAMYLCASSPGTGPLNQPQHFGDGTRLSIL.

The rearrangement uses TRBV19 and TRBJ2-1. CDR3 length: 14 amino acids. Per the germline V gene, CDR1 is LNHDA and CDR2 is SQIVND (reference sequence). This CDR3 reads CASSILSAYNEQFF.

This chain connects TRBV3-1 to TRBJ2-1; without DNA, the TCRdb call of TRBD2 cannot be checked. In germline, CDR1 is LGHDT, CDR2 YNNKEL (reference sequence). The CDR3 has 16 amino acids. The CDR3 protein is CASSQGLAGVYNEQFF.

The chain is built from TRBV29-1 and TRBJ2-1; TCRdb selects TRBD2, and the lack of DNA leaves this call unchecked. The length of the CDR3 is 13 residues. Looked up from germline, CDR1 is SQVTM and CDR2 is ANQGSEA. CDR3 protein: CSETTSGYNEQFF.

The V and J genes are TRBV7-2 and TRBJ2-1; the TCRdb D gene call, TRBD1, has no DNA to confirm it. Germline CDR1 reads SGHTA; CDR2 reads FQGNSA. The CDR3 is 17 amino acids. This CDR3 is CASSNGQVQFSYNEQFF. The complete variable domain, with remaining parts taken from reference TRBV7-2 and TRBJ2-1, reads GAGVSQSPSNKVTEKGKDVELRCDPISGHTALYWYRQSLGQGLEFLIYFQGNSAPDKSGLPSDRFSAERTGGSVSTLTIQRTQQEDSAVYLCASSNGQVQFSYNEQFFGPGTRLTVL.

The chain has TRBV11-2 and TRBJ1-2; the D call of TRBD1 rests on TCRdb alone, since no DNA is present to check it. The CDR3 contains 13 residues. CDR1 is SGHAT and CDR2 is FQNNGV in the germline V gene. CDR3 protein: CASSHGTSYGYTF.